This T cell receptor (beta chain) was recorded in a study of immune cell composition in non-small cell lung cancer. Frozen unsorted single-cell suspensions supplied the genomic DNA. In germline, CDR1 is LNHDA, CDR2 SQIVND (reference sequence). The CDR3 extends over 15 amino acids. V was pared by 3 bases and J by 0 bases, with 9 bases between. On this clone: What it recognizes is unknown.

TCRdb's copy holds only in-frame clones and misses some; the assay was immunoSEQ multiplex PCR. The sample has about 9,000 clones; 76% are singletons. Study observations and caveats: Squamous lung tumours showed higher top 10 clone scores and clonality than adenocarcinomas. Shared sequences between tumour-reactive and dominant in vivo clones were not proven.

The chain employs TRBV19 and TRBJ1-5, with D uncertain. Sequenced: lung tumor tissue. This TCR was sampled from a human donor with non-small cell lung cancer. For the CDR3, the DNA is TGTGCCAGTAGTATGAAACGGAATAGCAATCAGCCCCAGCATTTT. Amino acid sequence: CASSMKRNSNQPQHF.